This TCR beta chain came from a study of T cells after yellow fever vaccination. Study-level findings and limits: The booster response re-showed most primary clones: around 96% CD4, approximately 85% CD8.

Note on this clonotype: Its antigen is not identified.

CDR1 and CDR2 (germline): SGHDT, YYEEEE. The CDR3 is made up of 17 amino acids. Trimming cost V 5 bases and J 2 bases; bases outside gene matches: 8. TCRdb fed the 5' RACE reads into MiXCR, producing one record per CDR3 protein. The data contain 550,000 or so distinct CDR3 sequences, about 19% of them seen just once; the ten biggest clones take up over 11%. The sample consisted of PBMCs, taken 15 days after the yellow fever booster vaccination. This TCR came from a man aged 25 to 40 who received the YFV17D yellow fever vaccine. This rearrangement joins TRBV5-6 to TRBJ2-6; TRBD1 matches at 9 bases. The DNA of the CDR3 is TGTGCCAGCAGACCGGGACAGGGCTCACCTGGGGCCAACGTCCTGACTTTC. Residues: CASRPGQGSPGANVLTF.